Described below is a single TCR beta chain sequence and its context. As yet, its antigen is unknown. This entry comes from a study of T cell repertoires in cytomegalovirus infection. As for the study in general: Based on public TCR beta signatures, there were indications of CMV infection and of a matching HLA type.

The CDR3 is 11 residues long. Trimming left V 4 bases short and J 5 bases short, with 5 bases between. Germline V gene lookup returns CDR1 SGHVS and CDR2 FNYEAQ. Study-wide findings and caveats: Dominant in the ex vivo response were TCR beta clonotypes restricted by HLA-C and specific for CMV.

TCRdb reanalysed the reads using MiXCR and keeps one entry per CDR3 protein. The sample has 250,000 to 300,000 distinct CDR3 sequences, under 25% seen once; the top ten hold about 20%. Sequenced here: cultured PBMCs, sampled from culture after CMV antigen stimulation. The chain combines TRBV7-6 with TRBJ2-5; D is ambiguous. The clonotype comes from a human donor in good health (CMV status not recorded). Some clones in this sample may be carry-over from other donors' samples. The CDR3 nucleotides are TGTGCCAGCAGCTCTATGGAGACCCAGTACTTC. Protein: CASSSMETQYF. The complete variable domain, with remaining parts taken from reference TRBV7-6 and TRBJ2-5, reads GAGVSQSPRYKVTKRGQDVALRCDPISGHVSLYWYRQALGQGPEFLTYFNYEAQQDKSGLPNDRFSAERPEGSISTLTIQRTEQRDSAMYRCASSSMETQYFGPGTRLLVL.